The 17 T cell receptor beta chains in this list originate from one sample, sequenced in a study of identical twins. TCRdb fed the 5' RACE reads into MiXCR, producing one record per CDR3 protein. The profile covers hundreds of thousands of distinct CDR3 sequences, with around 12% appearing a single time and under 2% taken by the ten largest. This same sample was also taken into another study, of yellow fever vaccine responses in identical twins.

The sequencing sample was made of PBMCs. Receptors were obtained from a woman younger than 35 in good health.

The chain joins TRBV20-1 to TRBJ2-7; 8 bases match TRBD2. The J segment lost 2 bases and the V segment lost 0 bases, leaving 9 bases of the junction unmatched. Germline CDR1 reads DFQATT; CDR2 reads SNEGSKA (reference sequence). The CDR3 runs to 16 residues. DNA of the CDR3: TGCAGTGCTAGAGATCGGACGGGAGGGTACACCTACGAGCAGTACTTC. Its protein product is CSARDRTGGYTYEQYF.

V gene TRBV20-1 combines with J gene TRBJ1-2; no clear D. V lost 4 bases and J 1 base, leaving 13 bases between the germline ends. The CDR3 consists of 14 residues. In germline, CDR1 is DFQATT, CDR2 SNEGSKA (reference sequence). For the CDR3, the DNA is TGCAGTGCTACTTTGCTACCGATTAACTATGGCTACACCTTC. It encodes CSATLLPINYGYTF.

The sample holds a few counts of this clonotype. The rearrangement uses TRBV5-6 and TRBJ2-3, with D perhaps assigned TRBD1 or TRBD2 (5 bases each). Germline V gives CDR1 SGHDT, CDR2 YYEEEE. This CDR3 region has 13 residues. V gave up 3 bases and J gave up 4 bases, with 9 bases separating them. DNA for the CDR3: TGTGCCAGCAGCTGGGGGTCACCAGATACGCAGTATTTT. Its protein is CASSWGSPDTQYF.

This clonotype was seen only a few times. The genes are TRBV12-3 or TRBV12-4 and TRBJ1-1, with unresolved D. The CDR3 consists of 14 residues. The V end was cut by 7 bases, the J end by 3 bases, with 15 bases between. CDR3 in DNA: TGTGCCAGCACCATGGGTTTTTGGGACACTGAAGCTTTCTTT. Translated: CASTMGFWDTEAFF.

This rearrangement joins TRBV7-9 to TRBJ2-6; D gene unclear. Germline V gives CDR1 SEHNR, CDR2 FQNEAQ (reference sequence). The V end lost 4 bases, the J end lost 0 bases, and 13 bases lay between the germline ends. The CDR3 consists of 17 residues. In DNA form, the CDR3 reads TGTGCCAGCAGCTCCATCATGGGGTTCTCTGGGGCCAACGTCCTGACTTTC. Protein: CASSSIMGFSGANVLTF.

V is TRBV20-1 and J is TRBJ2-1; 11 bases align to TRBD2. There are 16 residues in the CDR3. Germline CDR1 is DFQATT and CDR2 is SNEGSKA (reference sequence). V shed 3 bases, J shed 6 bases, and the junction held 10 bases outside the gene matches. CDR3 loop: CSARAPRLAGGNEQFF. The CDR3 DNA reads TGCAGTGCTAGGGCCCCGCGGCTAGCGGGAGGCAATGAGCAGTTCTTC.

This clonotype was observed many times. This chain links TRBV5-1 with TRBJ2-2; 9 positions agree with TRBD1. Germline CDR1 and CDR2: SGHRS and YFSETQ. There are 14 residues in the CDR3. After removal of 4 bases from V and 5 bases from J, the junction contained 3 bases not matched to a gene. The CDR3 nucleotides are TGCGCCAGCAGCCCGGGACAGGGAACCGGGGAGCTGTTTTTT. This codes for CASSPGQGTGELFF.

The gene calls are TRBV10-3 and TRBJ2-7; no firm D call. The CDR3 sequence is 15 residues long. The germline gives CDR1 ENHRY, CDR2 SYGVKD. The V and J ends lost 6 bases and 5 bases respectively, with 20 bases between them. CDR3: CAIRPYSGEGDEQYF. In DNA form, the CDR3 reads TGTGCCATCAGGCCGTATTCAGGAGAAGGAGACGAGCAGTACTTC.

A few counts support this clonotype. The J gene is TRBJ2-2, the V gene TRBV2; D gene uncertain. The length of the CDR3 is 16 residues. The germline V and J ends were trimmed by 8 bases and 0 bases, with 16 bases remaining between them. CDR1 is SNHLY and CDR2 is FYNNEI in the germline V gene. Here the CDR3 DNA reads TGTGCCAGCCGACCTACTTATTCCTCGAACACCGGGGAGCTGTTTTTT. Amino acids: CASRPTYSSNTGELFF.

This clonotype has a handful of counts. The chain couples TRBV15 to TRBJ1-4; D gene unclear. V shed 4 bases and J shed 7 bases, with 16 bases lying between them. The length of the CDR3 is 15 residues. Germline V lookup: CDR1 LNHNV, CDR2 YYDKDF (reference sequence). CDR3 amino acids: CATSTLVGAAEKLFF. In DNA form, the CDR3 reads TGTGCCACCAGCACCCTCGTGGGCGCGGCTGAAAAACTGTTTTTT. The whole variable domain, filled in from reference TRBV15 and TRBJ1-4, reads DAMVIQNPRYQVTQFGKPVTLSCSQTLNHNVMYWYQQKSSQAPKLLFHYYDKDFNNEADTPDNFQSRRPNTSFCFLDIRSPGLGDTAMYLCATSTLVGAAEKLFFGSGTQLSVL.

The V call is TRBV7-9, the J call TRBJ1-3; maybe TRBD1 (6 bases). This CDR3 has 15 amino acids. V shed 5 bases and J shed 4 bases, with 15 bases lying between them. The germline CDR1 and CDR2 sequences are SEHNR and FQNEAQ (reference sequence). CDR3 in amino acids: CASSDKRGTGNTIYF. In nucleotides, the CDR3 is TGTGCCAGCAGCGACAAAAGGGGGACGGGAAACACCATATATTTT.

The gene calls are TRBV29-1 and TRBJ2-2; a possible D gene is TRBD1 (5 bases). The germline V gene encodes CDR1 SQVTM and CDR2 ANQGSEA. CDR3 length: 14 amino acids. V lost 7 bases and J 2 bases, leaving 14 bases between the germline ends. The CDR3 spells CSAGHNTNTGELFF. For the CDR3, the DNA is TGCAGCGCTGGACACAATACTAACACCGGGGAGCTGTTTTTT.

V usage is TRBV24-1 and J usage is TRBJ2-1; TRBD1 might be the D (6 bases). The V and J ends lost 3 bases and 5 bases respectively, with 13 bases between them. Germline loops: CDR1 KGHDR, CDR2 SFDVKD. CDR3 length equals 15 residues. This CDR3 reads CATSDPSGGDNEQFF. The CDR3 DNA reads TGTGCCACCAGTGATCCCTCTGGGGGCGACAATGAGCAGTTCTTC.

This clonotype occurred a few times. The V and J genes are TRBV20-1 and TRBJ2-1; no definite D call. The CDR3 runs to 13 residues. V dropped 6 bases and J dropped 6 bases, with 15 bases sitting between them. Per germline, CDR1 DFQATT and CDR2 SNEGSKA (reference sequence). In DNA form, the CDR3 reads TGCAGTGCCAAATCGGTCCTAGGCAATGAGCAGTTCTTC. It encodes CSAKSVLGNEQFF.

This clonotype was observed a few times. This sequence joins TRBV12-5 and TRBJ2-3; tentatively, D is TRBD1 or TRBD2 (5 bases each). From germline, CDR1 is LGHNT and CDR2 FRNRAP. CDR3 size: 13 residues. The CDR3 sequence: CAARDPLTDTQYF. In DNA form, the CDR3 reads TGTGCGGCCCGGGACCCTCTCACAGATACGCAGTATTTT.

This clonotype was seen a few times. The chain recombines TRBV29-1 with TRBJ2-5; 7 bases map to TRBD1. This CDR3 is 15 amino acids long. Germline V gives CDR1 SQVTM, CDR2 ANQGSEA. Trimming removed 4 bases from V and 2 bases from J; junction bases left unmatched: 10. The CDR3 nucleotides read TGCAGCGTTGTCCTCGGGGACAGTATACAAGAGACCCAGTACTTC. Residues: CSVVLGDSIQETQYF. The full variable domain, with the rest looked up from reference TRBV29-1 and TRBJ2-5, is SAVISQKPSRDICQRGTSLTIQCQVDSQVTMMFWYRQQPGQSLTLIATANQGSEATYESGFVIDKFPISRPNLTFSTLTVSNMSPEDSSIYLCSVVLGDSIQETQYFGPGTRLLVL.

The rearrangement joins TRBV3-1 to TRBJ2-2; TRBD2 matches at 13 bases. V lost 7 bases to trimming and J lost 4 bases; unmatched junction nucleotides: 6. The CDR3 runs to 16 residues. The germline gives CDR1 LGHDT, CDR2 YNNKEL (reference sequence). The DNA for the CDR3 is TGTGCCAGCAACCGAAGGACTAGCGGGGGCACCGGGGAGCTGTTTTTT. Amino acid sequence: CASNRRTSGGTGELFF.